The clone carrying this T cell receptor (beta chain) was counted between two and nine times. This specimen comes from a study of T-cell memory formation after mild COVID-19. Constant-segment primers were used for 5'RACE, and the resulting TCR alpha and TCR beta cDNA libraries carried sample barcodes and UMIs. Via MiXCR, TCRdb re-called the 5' RACE reads, giving one row per CDR3 protein. Among under 250,000 distinct CDR3 sequences listed, 9.4% were seen once. Germline lookup yields CDR1 MNHNY and CDR2 SVGAGI (reference sequence). The trim removed 0 bases at V and 4 bases at J, leaving 5 bases unmatched. The CDR3 spans 16 residues.

V usage is TRBV6-6 and J usage is TRBJ1-4; 7 bases agree with TRBD1. This clonotype was obtained from a man between 18 and 29 years old who had mild COVID-19 (a few samples of this study predate the infection). Cell type and time point are not known. The specimen was PBMCs or a T cell subset sorted from them (not recorded which). Here the CDR3 reads CASSYSGQLDNEKLFF. CDR3 bases: TGTGCCAGCAGTTACTCGGGACAGCTGGATAATGAAAAACTGTTTTTT.